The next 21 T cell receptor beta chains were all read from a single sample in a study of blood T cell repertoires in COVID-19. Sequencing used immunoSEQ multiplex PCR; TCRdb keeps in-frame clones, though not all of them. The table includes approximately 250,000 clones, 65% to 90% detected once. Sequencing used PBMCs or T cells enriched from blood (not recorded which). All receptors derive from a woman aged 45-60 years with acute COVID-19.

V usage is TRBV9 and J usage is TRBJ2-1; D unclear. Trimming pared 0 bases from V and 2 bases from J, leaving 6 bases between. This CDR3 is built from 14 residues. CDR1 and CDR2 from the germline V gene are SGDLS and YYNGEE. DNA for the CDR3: TGTGCCAGCAGCGTAGGGAGTACCTACAATGAGCAGTTCTTC. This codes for CASSVGSTYNEQFF.

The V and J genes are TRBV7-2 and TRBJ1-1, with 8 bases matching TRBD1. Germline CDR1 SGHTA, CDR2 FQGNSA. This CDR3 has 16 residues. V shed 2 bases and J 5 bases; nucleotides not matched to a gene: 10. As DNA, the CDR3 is TGTGCCAGCAGCTTACAGGGGCAGGGGGCGCAGACTGAAGCTTTCTTT. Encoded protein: CASSLQGQGAQTEAFF.

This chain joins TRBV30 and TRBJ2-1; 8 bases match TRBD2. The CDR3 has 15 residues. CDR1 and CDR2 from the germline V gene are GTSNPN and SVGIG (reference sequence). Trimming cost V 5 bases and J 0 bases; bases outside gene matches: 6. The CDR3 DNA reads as TGTGCCTGGGCGAAGCGGGGGCTCTCCTACAATGAGCAGTTCTTC. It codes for CAWAKRGLSYNEQFF.

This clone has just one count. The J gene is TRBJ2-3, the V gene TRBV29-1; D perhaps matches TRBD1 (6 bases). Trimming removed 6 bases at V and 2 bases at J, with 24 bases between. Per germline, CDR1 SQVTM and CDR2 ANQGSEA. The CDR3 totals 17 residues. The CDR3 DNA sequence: TGCAGCGTCGCCGGGACAAACAAAGGCGGCCCCACAGATACGCAGTATTTT. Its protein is CSVAGTNKGGPTDTQYF.

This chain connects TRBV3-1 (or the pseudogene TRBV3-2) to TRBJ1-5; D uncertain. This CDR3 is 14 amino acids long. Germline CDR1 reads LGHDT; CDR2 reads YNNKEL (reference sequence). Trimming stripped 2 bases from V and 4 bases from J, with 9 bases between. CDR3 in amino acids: CASSQPGLNQPQHF. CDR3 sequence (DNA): TGTGCCAGCAGCCAACCGGGTCTTAATCAGCCCCAGCATTTT.

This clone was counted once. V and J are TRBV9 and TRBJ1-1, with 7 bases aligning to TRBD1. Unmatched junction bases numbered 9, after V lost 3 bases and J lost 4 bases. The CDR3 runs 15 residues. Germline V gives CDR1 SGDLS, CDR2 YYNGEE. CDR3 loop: CASSDQDRIATEAFF. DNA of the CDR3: TGTGCCAGCAGCGACCAGGACAGGATAGCCACTGAAGCTTTCTTT.

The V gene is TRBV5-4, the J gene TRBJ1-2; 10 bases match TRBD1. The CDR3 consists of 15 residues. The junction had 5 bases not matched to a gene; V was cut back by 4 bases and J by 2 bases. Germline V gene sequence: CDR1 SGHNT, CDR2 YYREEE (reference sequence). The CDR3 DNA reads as TGTGCCAGCAGCCGCGGACAGGGGGTAAACTATGGCTACACCTTC. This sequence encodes CASSRGQGVNYGYTF.

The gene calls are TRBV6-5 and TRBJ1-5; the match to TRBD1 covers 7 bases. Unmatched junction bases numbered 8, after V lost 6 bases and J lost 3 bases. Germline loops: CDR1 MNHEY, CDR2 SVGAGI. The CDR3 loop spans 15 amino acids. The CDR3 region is CASSPDRVSNQPQHF. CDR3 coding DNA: TGTGCCAGCAGCCCAGACAGGGTTTCCAATCAGCCCCAGCATTTT.

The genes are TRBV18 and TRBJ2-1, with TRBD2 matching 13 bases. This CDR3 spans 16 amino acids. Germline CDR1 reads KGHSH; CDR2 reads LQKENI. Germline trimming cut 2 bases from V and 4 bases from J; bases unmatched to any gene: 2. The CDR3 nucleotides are TGTGCCAGCTCACCAGGACTAGCGGGGGCTTACAATGAGCAGTTCTTC. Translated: CASSPGLAGAYNEQFF. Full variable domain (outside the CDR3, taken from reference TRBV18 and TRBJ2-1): NAGVMQNPRHLVRRRGQEARLRCSPMKGHSHVYWYRQLPEEGLKFMVYLQKENIIDESGMPKERFSAEFPKEGPSILRIQQVVRGDSAAYFCASSPGLAGAYNEQFFGPGTRLTVL.

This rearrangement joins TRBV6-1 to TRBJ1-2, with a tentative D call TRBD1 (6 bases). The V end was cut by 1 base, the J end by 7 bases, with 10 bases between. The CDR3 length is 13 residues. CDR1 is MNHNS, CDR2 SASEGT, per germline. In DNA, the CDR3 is TGTGCCAGCAGTGAAGGGACAGTGCGTGGCTACACCTTC. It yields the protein CASSEGTVRGYTF.

The CDR3 DNA reads as TGTGCCAGCAGCTTCGGACAGCCTCCTAATCAGCCCCAGCATTTT. This encodes CASSFGQPPNQPQHF. This rearrangement joins TRBV7-2 to TRBJ1-5; maybe TRBD1 (6 bases). V was cut by 3 bases and J by 4 bases, with 13 bases left in between. CDR3 length: 15 amino acids. Germline V gene data show CDR1 as SGHTA and CDR2 as FQGNSA. Drawing the rest from reference TRBV7-2 and TRBJ1-5, the complete variable domain is GAGVSQSPSNKVTEKGKDVELRCDPISGHTALYWYRQSLGQGLEFLIYFQGNSAPDKSGLPSDRFSAERTGGSVSTLTIQRTQQEDSAVYLCASSFGQPPNQPQHFGDGTRLSIL.

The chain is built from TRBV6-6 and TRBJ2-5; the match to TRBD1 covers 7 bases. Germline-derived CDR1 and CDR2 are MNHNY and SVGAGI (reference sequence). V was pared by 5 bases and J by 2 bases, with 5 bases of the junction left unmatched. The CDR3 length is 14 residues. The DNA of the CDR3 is TGTGCCAGCAGTAAGGACAGGCTACAAGAGACCCAGTACTTC. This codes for CASSKDRLQETQYF.

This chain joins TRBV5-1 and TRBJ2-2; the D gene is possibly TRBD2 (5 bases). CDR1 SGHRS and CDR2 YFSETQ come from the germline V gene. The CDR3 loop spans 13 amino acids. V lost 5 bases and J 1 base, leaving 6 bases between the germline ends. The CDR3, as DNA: TGCGCCAGCAGAGAGGGGAACACCGGGGAGCTGTTTTTT. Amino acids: CASREGNTGELFF. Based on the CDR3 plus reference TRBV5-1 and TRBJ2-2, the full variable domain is KAGVTQTPRYLIKTRGQQVTLSCSPISGHRSVSWYQQTPGQGLQFLFEYFSETQRNKGNFPGRFSGRQFSNSRSEMNVSTLELGDSALYLCASREGNTGELFFGEGSRLTVL.

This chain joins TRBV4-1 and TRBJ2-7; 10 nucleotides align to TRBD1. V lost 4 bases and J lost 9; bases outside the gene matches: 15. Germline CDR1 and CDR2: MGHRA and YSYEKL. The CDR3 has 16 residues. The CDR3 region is CASSREPGQGLFGQYF. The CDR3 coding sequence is TGCGCCAGCAGCCGGGAACCGGGACAGGGGCTCTTCGGGCAGTACTTC.

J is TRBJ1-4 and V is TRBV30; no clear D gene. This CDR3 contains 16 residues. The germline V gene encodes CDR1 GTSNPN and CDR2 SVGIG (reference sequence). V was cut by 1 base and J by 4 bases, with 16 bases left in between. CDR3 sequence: CAWSGLGLAVNEKLFF. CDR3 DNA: TGTGCCTGGAGTGGGCTTGGACTGGCCGTTAATGAAAAACTGTTTTTT.

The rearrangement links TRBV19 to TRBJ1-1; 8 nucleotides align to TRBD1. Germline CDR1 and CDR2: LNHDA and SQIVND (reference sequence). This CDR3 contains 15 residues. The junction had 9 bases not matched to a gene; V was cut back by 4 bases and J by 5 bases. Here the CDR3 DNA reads TGTGCCAGTAGTACCCGCGACAGGGGATGGACTGAAGCTTTCTTT. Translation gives CASSTRDRGWTEAFF.

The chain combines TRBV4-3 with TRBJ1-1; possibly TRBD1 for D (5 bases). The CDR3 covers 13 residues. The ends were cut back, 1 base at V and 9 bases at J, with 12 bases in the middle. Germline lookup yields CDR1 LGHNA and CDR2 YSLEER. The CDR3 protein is CASSQVRGEKAFF. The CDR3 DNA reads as TGCGCCAGCAGCCAAGTAAGGGGTGAAAAAGCTTTCTTT.

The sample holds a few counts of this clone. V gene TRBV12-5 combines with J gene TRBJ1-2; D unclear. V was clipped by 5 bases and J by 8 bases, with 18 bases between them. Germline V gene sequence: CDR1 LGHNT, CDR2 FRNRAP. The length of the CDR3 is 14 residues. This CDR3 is CASGLPPQVGGYTF. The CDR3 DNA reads TGTGCTAGTGGTCTACCTCCTCAGGTCGGCGGCTACACCTTC.

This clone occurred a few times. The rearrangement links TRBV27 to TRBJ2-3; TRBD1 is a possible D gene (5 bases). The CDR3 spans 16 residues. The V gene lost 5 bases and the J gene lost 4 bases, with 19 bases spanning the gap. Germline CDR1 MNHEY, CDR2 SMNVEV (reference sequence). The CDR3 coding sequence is TGTGCCAGCAGTACTCTAGGGGCAGGGTTCCCAGATACGCAGTATTTT. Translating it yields CASSTLGAGFPDTQYF.

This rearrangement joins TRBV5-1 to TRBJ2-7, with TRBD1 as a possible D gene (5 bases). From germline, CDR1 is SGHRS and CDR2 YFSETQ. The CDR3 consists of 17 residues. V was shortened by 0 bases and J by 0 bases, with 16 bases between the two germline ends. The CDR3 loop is CASSLALTRQSSYEQYF. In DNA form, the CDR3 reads TGCGCCAGCAGCTTGGCCCTCACTCGACAGAGCTCCTACGAGCAGTACTTC.

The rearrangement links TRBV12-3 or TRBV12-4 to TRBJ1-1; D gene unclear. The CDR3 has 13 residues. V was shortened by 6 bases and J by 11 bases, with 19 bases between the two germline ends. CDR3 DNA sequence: TGTGCCAGCAGCCCACCAGGATTAACAGATGCTTTCTTT. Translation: CASSPPGLTDAFF.